The 4 T cell receptor beta chains below come from one sample, sequenced in a study of glioma-infiltrating T cells after dendritic cell vaccination (dated by TCRdb to the mid-2010s). Receptor amplification or capture employed the immunoSEQ multiplex PCR assay. What TCRdb holds here is the immuneACCESS table cut down to in-frame rearrangements. Part of the clones is not present; checked against another copy, under half of the missing clones reflect an unresolved V gene, and the others are unexplained. The sample data list more than 20,000 clones, and roughly 86% of these were observed just once. Jointly, the top ten make up around 2.9% of the sample. The time point label, read with the paper, signifies: after dendritic cell vaccination, including at tumor progression/relapse. The sample consisted of blood, taken after dendritic cell vaccination. The origin of the receptors is a human donor with glioblastoma.

J is TRBJ2-7 and V is TRBV6-1; maybe TRBD2 (7 bases). The CDR3 runs 15 residues. Germline CDR1 MNHNS, CDR2 SASEGT. V was clipped by 4 bases and J by 0 bases, with 13 bases between them. The CDR3 here is CASSGGGGVSYEQYF. Here the CDR3 DNA reads TGTGCCAGCAGTGGGGGGGGCGGGGTCTCCTACGAGCAGTACTTC.

The chain employs TRBV18 and TRBJ1-1; D remains ambiguous. The V gene lost 0 bases and the J gene lost 4 bases, with 9 bases spanning the gap. The length of the CDR3 is 14 residues. Germline CDR1 and CDR2: KGHSH and LQKENI. The chain's CDR3 is CASSPPFPSTEAFF. CDR3 bases: TGTGCCAGCTCACCACCGTTCCCCAGCACTGAAGCTTTCTTT. The complete variable domain, with remaining parts taken from reference TRBV18 and TRBJ1-1, reads NAGVMQNPRHLVRRRGQEARLRCSPMKGHSHVYWYRQLPEEGLKFMVYLQKENIIDESGMPKERFSAEFPKEGPSILRIQQVVRGDSAAYFCASSPPFPSTEAFFGQGTRLTVV.

CDR3 sequence: CASSLGVGATNEKLFF. The CDR3 coding sequence is TGTGCCAGCAGCTTAGGCGTTGGTGCAACTAATGAAAAACTGTTTTTT. J is TRBJ1-4 and V is TRBV7-2; D remains ambiguous. Trimming left V 1 base short and J 0 bases short, with 9 bases between. CDR1 is SGHTA and CDR2 is FQGNSA in the germline V gene. This CDR3 spans 16 amino acids.

CDR3 protein: CASSVQVPRDTGELFF. The CDR3 DNA reads as TGTGCCAGCAGCGTTCAGGTCCCTCGTGACACCGGGGAGCTGTTTTTT. The chain carries TRBV27 and TRBJ2-2; D is unresolved. This CDR3 region has 16 residues. CDR1 and CDR2 (germline): MNHEY, SMNVEV (reference sequence). Trimming pared 6 bases from V and 3 bases from J, leaving 17 bases between.